Shown below are 21 T cell receptor beta chains from a single sample sequenced in a study of T cells in Graves' hyperthyroidism and ophthalmopathy. Amplification of TCR beta CDR3 regions used RNA as the template. When the TCR CDR3 underwent first-round RT-PCR, the HTBI primer set was used. In TCRdb, the multiplex PCR reads were re-called with MiXCR into one record per CDR3 protein. The sample records 450,000 to 700,000 distinct CDR3 sequences, 35% to 55% being singletons. The source material was peripheral blood or thyroid tissue (not recorded which). These receptors came from an adult woman with Graves' disease, either hyperthyroidism or ophthalmopathy (not recorded which).

The chain links TRBV7-9 to TRBJ2-1; the match to TRBD2 covers 11 bases. Germline V lookup: CDR1 SEHNR, CDR2 FQNEAQ (reference sequence). This CDR3 comprises 16 residues. V shed 5 bases, J shed 4 bases, and the junction held 7 bases outside the gene matches. CDR3: CASSVEGTSGYNEQFF. The CDR3 DNA reads TGTGCCAGCAGCGTAGAGGGGACTAGCGGATACAATGAGCAGTTCTTC.

The chain is built from TRBV7-2 and TRBJ1-3, with 8 bases lining up with TRBD1. There are 17 residues in the CDR3. Germline V gives CDR1 SGHTA, CDR2 FQGNSA. V lost 4 bases, J lost 8 bases, and 16 bases stayed unmatched. The DNA of the CDR3 is TGTGCCAGCAGCTCGAGTGGACAGGGTTCCTATGGCTACACCATATATTTT. It encodes CASSSSGQGSYGYTIYF.

This clonotype was counted at least ten times. V is TRBV20-1 and J is TRBJ2-7; 8 positions agree with TRBD2. Germline V CDR1 and CDR2: DFQATT, SNEGSKA (reference sequence). The trim removed 3 bases at V and 2 bases at J, leaving 9 bases unmatched. CDR3 size: 15 residues. The CDR3 DNA sequence: TGCAGTGCTAGCTACCAAGCGGGGGCCGCCTACGAGCAGTACTTC. This encodes CSASYQAGAAYEQYF.

The chain has TRBV24-1 and TRBJ2-5; D may correspond to TRBD1 or TRBD2 (6 bases each). The germline V gene encodes CDR1 KGHDR and CDR2 SFDVKD. This CDR3 comprises 16 residues. Between the trimmed V and J ends, which lost 8 bases and 0 bases, there was a span of 18 bases. CDR3 residues: CATKSHRRGDQETQYF. CDR3 bases: TGTGCCACCAAGTCCCACCGGAGGGGGGACCAAGAGACCCAGTACTTC.

At least ten counts were recorded for this clonotype. The gene calls are TRBV20-1 and TRBJ2-5; no reliable D call. The V gene lost 5 bases and the J gene lost 3 bases, with 13 bases spanning the gap. This CDR3 region has 13 residues. Germline assignment: CDR1 DFQATT and CDR2 SNEGSKA (reference sequence). The chain's CDR3 is CSAPSPGKETQYF. The CDR3 DNA follows: TGCAGTGCTCCCTCCCCAGGAAAAGAGACCCAGTACTTC.

The gene calls are TRBV5-1 and TRBJ2-2; 9 bases line up with TRBD1. The CDR3 consists of 17 residues. CDR1 and CDR2 (germline): SGHRS, YFSETQ. Trimming removed 4 bases from V and 0 bases from J; junction bases left unmatched: 7. In DNA form, the CDR3 reads TGCGCCAGCAGCCTCGGACAGGGGTTTTCGAACACCGGGGAGCTGTTTTTT. Translating gives CASSLGQGFSNTGELFF.

The chain combines TRBV7-3 with TRBJ1-1; D gene ambiguous. This CDR3 comprises 13 residues. With 5 bases removed from V and 7 bases from J, the gap between germline ends came to 14 bases. Germline CDR1 reads SGHTA; CDR2 reads FQGTGA. This CDR3 is CASSTGRRGEAFF. CDR3 nucleotide sequence: TGTGCCAGCAGCACGGGCAGGCGGGGTGAAGCTTTCTTT.

This clonotype was seen more than once but under ten times. The chain joins TRBV29-1 to TRBJ2-1, with D unresolved. The CDR3 runs to 11 residues. The V gene's germline CDR1 is SQVTM and CDR2 ANQGSEA. V lost 7 bases and J lost 5, with 9 bases in between. CDR3 in DNA: TGCAGCGCACTGCTAAACAATGAGCAGTTCTTC. It yields the protein CSALLNNEQFF.

This clonotype was recorded many times. J is TRBJ1-3 and V is TRBV7-9, with D maybe TRBD1 (5 bases). The germline V and J ends were trimmed by 2 bases and 2 bases, with 10 bases remaining between them. The CDR3 covers 15 residues. The V gene's germline CDR1 is SEHNR and CDR2 FQNEAQ (reference sequence). CDR3 sequence: CASSLRAGPGNTIYF. The CDR3 nucleotides read TGTGCCAGCAGCTTAAGGGCAGGGCCTGGAAACACCATATATTTT.

This chain links TRBV14 with TRBJ2-7; 7 bases fit TRBD2. CDR1 is SGHDN, CDR2 FVKESK, per germline. The CDR3 is 14 amino acids. The CDR3 here is CAIPPSGVSYEQYF. CDR3 DNA: TGTGCTATCCCCCCTAGCGGCGTCAGCTACGAGCAGTACTTC.

This chain uses TRBV20-1 with TRBJ1-1, with TRBD1 matching 7 bases. CDR3 length equals 15 residues. Losses at the gene ends were 3 bases for V and 10 bases for J; bases not matched to a gene: 17. CDR1 and CDR2 (germline): DFQATT, SNEGSKA (reference sequence). In DNA, the CDR3 is TGCAGTGCTAGTAGGGGGCGCGGCACTGAAGTTACAGCTTTCTTT. This gives the protein CSASRGRGTEVTAFF.

The CDR3 spells CASFSGGSEQFF. DNA of the CDR3: TGTGCCAGCTTCAGCGGGGGGAGTGAGCAGTTCTTC. The chain joins TRBV12-3 or TRBV12-4 to TRBJ2-1; TRBD2 matches at 9 bases. The CDR3 consists of 12 residues. The V and J ends lost 8 bases and 9 bases, in that order; junction bases with no gene match: 5.

This clonotype has at least ten counts. The rearrangement links TRBV12-3 or TRBV12-4 to TRBJ1-2; TRBD1 agrees at 8 bases. V was pared by 5 bases and J by 3 bases, with 8 bases of the junction left unmatched. The CDR3 length is 15 residues. The CDR3 here is CASSRQQGEDYGYTF. The CDR3 nucleotides are TGTGCCAGCAGTCGCCAACAGGGGGAAGACTATGGCTACACCTTC.

This clonotype was found a few times. V usage is TRBV20-1 and J usage is TRBJ1-2, with no clear D. CDR1 is DFQATT and CDR2 is SNEGSKA in the germline V gene (reference sequence). CDR3 length: 15 residues. Trimming stripped 0 bases from V and 4 bases from J, with 15 bases between. DNA for the CDR3: TGCAGTGCTAGAGATATCCAGACGGACTTCTATGGCTACACCTTC. The encoded protein is CSARDIQTDFYGYTF.

This clonotype was detected ten times or more. The CDR3 coding sequence is TGTGCCAGCAGCAGAGACAGGGGAATTCCTGGAAACACCATATATTTT. Its translation: CASSRDRGIPGNTIYF. This sequence joins TRBV11-2 and TRBJ1-3; the match to TRBD1 covers 8 bases. After removal of 5 bases from V and 2 bases from J, the junction contained 8 bases not matched to a gene. The CDR3 is made up of 16 amino acids. Germline CDR1 and CDR2: SGHAT and FQNNGV.

This clonotype has only a few counts. It may be a read error: a sequence one base away is much more abundant. This sequence joins TRBV12-3 or TRBV12-4 and TRBJ2-2; D is tentatively TRBD1 or TRBD2 (5 bases each). The CDR3 spans 14 residues. The CDR3 DNA reads as TGTGCCAGCAGTTTCCAGGGTGCCACCGGGAAGCTGTTTTTT. Encoded protein: CASSFQGATGKLFF.

This clonotype was counted many times. V and J are TRBV4-2 and TRBJ1-1, with 8 positions matching TRBD1. The CDR3 consists of 16 residues. The V gene's germline CDR1 is LGHNA and CDR2 YNFKEQ. V lost 3 bases and J lost 4; bases outside the gene matches: 10. CDR3 DNA: TGTGCCAGCAGCCAGGTCCGGCGACAGGGGTTCACTGAAGCTTTCTTT. Amino acids: CASSQVRRQGFTEAFF.

In this sample, this clonotype turned up many times. The chain links TRBV7-9 to TRBJ2-2, with TRBD1 as a possible D gene (5 bases). V was trimmed by 4 bases and J by 6 bases, leaving 12 bases between them. CDR3 length: 14 amino acids. Germline CDR1 and CDR2: SEHNR and FQNEAQ (reference sequence). The CDR3 DNA follows: TGTGCCAGCAGCTATTCAGGGTCACCCGGGGAGCTGTTTTTT. It is translated as CASSYSGSPGELFF.

The V gene is TRBV11-1, the J gene TRBJ2-2, with a weak D call TRBD1 (5 bases). Looked up from germline, CDR1 is SGHAT and CDR2 is FQDESV (reference sequence). Trimming took 4 bases from V and 4 from J, leaving 10 bases between them. CDR3 length: 14 amino acids. CDR3 sequence (DNA): TGTGCCAGCAGCTGGTCTCAGGGCACCGGGGAGCTGTTTTTT. Its translation: CASSWSQGTGELFF.

The gene calls are TRBV29-1 and TRBJ1-2, with a possible D match to TRBD1 (6 bases). Germline values: CDR1 SQVTM, CDR2 ANQGSEA. The V end lost 6 bases, the J end lost 8 bases, and 10 bases lay between the germline ends. The CDR3 loop spans 10 amino acids. CDR3: CSVQGFGYTF. As DNA, the CDR3 is TGCAGCGTACAGGGATTCGGCTACACCTTC.

This clonotype was observed many times. The V gene is TRBV5-6, the J gene TRBJ1-2; TRBD1 aligns across 10 bases. V shed 5 bases, J shed 7 bases, and the junction held 5 bases outside the gene matches. The CDR3 has 13 residues. CDR1 and CDR2 from the germline V gene are SGHDT and YYEEEE. CDR3 coding DNA: TGTGCCAGCAGACAAGACAGGGGGCCTGGCTACACCTTC. This sequence encodes CASRQDRGPGYTF.